One and the same sample provided the 32 T cell receptor beta chains below, sequenced in a study of cytomegalovirus exposure and HLA in healthy donors. Repertoires were generated with immunoSEQ multiplex PCR, while TCRdb's copy carries only in-frame clones and drops some. The sample consists of 130,000 or so clones, about nine tenths of them appearing once. The sequencing sample was made of PBMCs. Source of these receptors: a woman in her twenties or thirties in good health and CMV-seropositive.

This rearrangement joins TRBV28 to TRBJ2-1; TRBD2 matches at 11 bases. The CDR3 loop spans 15 amino acids. Germline values: CDR1 MDHEN, CDR2 SYDVKM. The junction had 4 bases not matched to a gene; V was cut back by 5 bases and J by 4 bases. The CDR3 here is CASSGGLADYNEQFF. The DNA for the CDR3 is TGTGCCAGCAGTGGGGGACTAGCGGATTACAATGAGCAGTTCTTC.

The gene calls are TRBV27 and TRBJ1-2; a possible D gene is TRBD1 (5 bases). Germline CDR1 and CDR2: MNHEY and SMNVEV (reference sequence). The CDR3 sequence is 13 residues long. The germline V and J ends were trimmed by 3 bases and 6 bases, with 11 bases remaining between them. CDR3 DNA: TGTGCCAGCAGTTTTGGGGGAGGTGATGGCTACACCTTC. Residues: CASSFGGGDGYTF.

The V call is TRBV11-2, the J call TRBJ2-7; 9 bases line up with TRBD1. Looked up from germline, CDR1 is SGHAT and CDR2 is FQNNGV. Unmatched junction bases numbered 4, after V lost 2 bases and J lost 5 bases. CDR3 length: 14 amino acids. The CDR3 loop is CASSLNRGLDEQYF. The DNA for the CDR3 is TGTGCCAGCAGCTTAAACAGGGGGCTCGACGAGCAGTACTTC.

V and J are TRBV6-5 and TRBJ2-1; 8 bases are shared with TRBD1. The CDR3 consists of 13 residues. Germline CDR1 is MNHEY and CDR2 is SVGAGI. V lost 6 bases, J lost 6 bases, and 4 bases stayed unmatched. Here the CDR3 reads CASSPGTGNEQFF. The CDR3 coding sequence is TGTGCCAGCAGCCCTGGGACAGGCAATGAGCAGTTCTTC.

The chain links TRBV29-1 to TRBJ2-1; 13 nucleotides line up with TRBD2. Trimming cost V 7 bases and J 7 bases; bases outside gene matches: 7. The CDR3 is 14 amino acids. CDR1 and CDR2 (germline): SQVTM, ANQGSEA. The DNA of the CDR3 is TGCAGCGCCCGGACTAGCGGGAGTTTTAATGAGCAGTTCTTC. As protein: CSARTSGSFNEQFF.

This rearrangement joins TRBV18 to TRBJ1-3; D is undetermined. This CDR3 region has 16 residues. Germline assignment: CDR1 KGHSH and CDR2 LQKENI. V was cut by 0 bases and J by 5 bases, with 14 bases left in between. This CDR3 reads CASSPPGQPGRNTIYF. For the CDR3, the DNA is TGTGCCAGCTCACCACCGGGCCAGCCAGGAAGAAACACCATATATTTT.

The chain combines TRBV27 with TRBJ2-7; D may be TRBD1 (6 bases). Germline CDR1 reads MNHEY; CDR2 reads SMNVEV (reference sequence). The CDR3 covers 13 residues. The ends were cut back, 2 bases at V and 6 bases at J, with 11 bases in the middle. CDR3 sequence: CASSLTGSGEQYF. The CDR3 nucleotides read TGTGCCAGCAGTTTAACAGGGAGCGGCGAGCAGTACTTC.

This chain links TRBV2 with TRBJ2-1; 11 nucleotides match TRBD2. Germline lookup yields CDR1 SNHLY and CDR2 FYNNEI. J was trimmed by 8 bases and V by 11 bases; bases with no gene match: 8. This CDR3 region has 13 residues. CDR3 sequence reads: CAVLAGGNYEQFF. The CDR3 nucleotides read TGTGCCGTTCTAGCGGGAGGAAACTATGAGCAGTTCTTC.

The rearrangement links TRBV4-2 to TRBJ2-5; D gene ambiguous. Trimming cost V 1 base and J 2 bases, with 11 bases left between them. This CDR3 comprises 15 residues. Germline CDR1 is LGHNA and CDR2 is YNFKEQ. CDR3 sequence: CASSQAGARQETQYF. Written as DNA, the CDR3 is TGTGCCAGCAGCCAAGCTGGTGCCAGACAAGAGACCCAGTACTTC.

The chain couples TRBV6-1 to TRBJ1-1; D is unclear. The germline V and J ends were trimmed by 1 base and 1 base, with 10 bases remaining between them. The V gene's germline CDR1 is MNHNS and CDR2 SASEGT. This CDR3 region has 15 residues. CDR3 protein: CASSEVPEGNTEAFF. CDR3 sequence (DNA): TGTGCCAGCAGTGAAGTTCCCGAGGGGAACACTGAAGCTTTCTTT.

V and J are TRBV25-1 and TRBJ2-1, with unresolved D. Germline V gene sequence: CDR1 MGHDK, CDR2 SYGVNS. This CDR3 is built from 14 residues. V was clipped by 7 bases and J by 7 bases, with 17 bases between them. The CDR3 protein is CASIGFWSPNEQFF. The CDR3 DNA follows: TGTGCCAGCATCGGGTTTTGGTCCCCGAATGAGCAGTTCTTC.

The rearrangement joins TRBV20-1 to TRBJ2-7; TRBD1 matches at 7 bases. The length of the CDR3 is 11 residues. Germline assignment: CDR1 DFQATT and CDR2 SNEGSKA (reference sequence). With 6 bases clipped from V and 5 bases from J, the junction kept 4 bases outside the gene matches. The CDR3 DNA follows: TGCAGTGCCTCGGGGACAGACGAGCAGTACTTC. Protein: CSASGTDEQYF.

This sequence joins TRBV5-1 and TRBJ1-6; D is uncertain. Germline CDR1 SGHRS, CDR2 YFSETQ. V lost 7 bases to trimming and J lost 0 bases, with 14 bases between them. The CDR3 runs 16 residues. The DNA for the CDR3 is TGCGCCAGCCGTACCACACCTAGCTCCTATAATTCACCCCTCCACTTT. It translates to CASRTTPSSYNSPLHF.

There are a few counts of this clone. The chain recombines TRBV5-1 with TRBJ2-1; 12 nucleotides line up with TRBD1. With V trimmed by 2 bases and J by 6 bases, 9 bases remained unmatched. This CDR3 is built from 17 residues. CDR1 is SGHRS and CDR2 is YFSETQ in the germline V gene. The CDR3: CASSFDHGTGGSNEQFF. The CDR3 coding sequence is TGCGCCAGCAGCTTTGACCACGGGACAGGGGGCTCCAATGAGCAGTTCTTC. The full variable domain, with the rest looked up from reference TRBV5-1 and TRBJ2-1, is KAGVTQTPRYLIKTRGQQVTLSCSPISGHRSVSWYQQTPGQGLQFLFEYFSETQRNKGNFPGRFSGRQFSNSRSEMNVSTLELGDSALYLCASSFDHGTGGSNEQFFGPGTRLTVL.

The chain recombines TRBV29-1 with TRBJ2-7; 8 nucleotides line up with TRBD2. From germline, CDR1 is SQVTM and CDR2 ANQGSEA. Trimming removed 7 bases from V and 2 bases from J; junction bases left unmatched: 4. The CDR3 spans 12 residues. CDR3: CSAGGATYEQYF. CDR3 nucleotides: TGCAGCGCGGGGGGGGCCACCTACGAGCAGTACTTC.

The chain is built from TRBV11-2 and TRBJ2-3, with 9 nucleotides matching TRBD1. Germline V gives CDR1 SGHAT, CDR2 FQNNGV. CDR3 length: 15 amino acids. J gave up 1 base and V 3 bases, and 2 bases lay outside the gene matches. The CDR3 reads CASSLWDRGTDTQYF. In nucleotides, the CDR3 is TGTGCCAGCAGCTTGTGGGACAGGGGCACAGATACGCAGTATTTT. Based on the CDR3 plus reference TRBV11-2 and TRBJ2-3, the full variable domain is EAGVAQSPRYKIIEKRQSVAFWCNPISGHATLYWYQQILGQGPKLLIQFQNNGVVDDSQLPKDRFSAERLKGVDSTLKIQPAKLEDSAVYLCASSLWDRGTDTQYFGPGTRLTVL.

This chain connects TRBV7-9 to TRBJ1-2; 8 nucleotides agree with TRBD1. The germline V gene has CDR1 SEHNR and CDR2 FQNEAQ (reference sequence). The CDR3 is made up of 13 amino acids. With V trimmed by 8 bases and J by 6 bases, 8 bases remained unmatched. The CDR3 nucleotides read TGTGCCAGCTCAATGACAGGGGAACATGGCTACACCTTC. As protein: CASSMTGEHGYTF.

This clone appeared a few times. The chain recombines TRBV6-1 with TRBJ1-2; TRBD1 matches at 7 bases. There are 13 residues in the CDR3. J was trimmed by 6 bases and V by 6 bases; bases with no gene match: 7. CDR1 and CDR2 from the germline V gene are MNHNS and SASEGT. Here the CDR3 reads CASSDDRAHGYTF. For the CDR3, the DNA is TGTGCCAGCAGCGACGACAGGGCGCATGGCTACACCTTC.

In DNA, the CDR3 is TGTGCCAGTAGGAATCCCGGGACTAGCGGGAGCGAGCAGTACTTC. It encodes CASRNPGTSGSEQYF. V gene TRBV19 combines with J gene TRBJ2-7, with TRBD2 identical over 14 bases. Germline lookup yields CDR1 LNHDA and CDR2 SQIVND (reference sequence). The CDR3 covers 15 residues. Unmatched junction bases numbered 7, after V lost 6 bases and J lost 6 bases. Looking up the rest from reference TRBV19 and TRBJ2-7 gives the full variable domain: DGGITQSPKYLFRKEGQNVTLSCEQNLNHDAMYWYRQDPGQGLRLIYYSQIVNDFQKGDIAEGYSVSREKKESFPLTVTSAQKNPTAFYLCASRNPGTSGSEQYFGPGTRLTVT.

The rearrangement links TRBV5-6 to TRBJ1-2; 10 bases agree with TRBD1. Looked up from germline, CDR1 is SGHDT and CDR2 is YYEEEE. V lost 7 bases to trimming and J lost 6 bases; unmatched junction nucleotides: 6. CDR3 length: 13 residues. The CDR3 bases are TGTGCCAGCGCGACAGGGGGCTTAGATGGCTACACCTTC. Translation: CASATGGLDGYTF.

This clone was detected only a few times. The J gene is TRBJ2-7, the V gene TRBV7-9, with a possible D match to TRBD1 (6 bases). In germline, CDR1 is SEHNR, CDR2 FQNEAQ (reference sequence). The CDR3 is made up of 13 amino acids. Trimming removed 0 bases from V and 10 bases from J, with 13 bases in between. The CDR3 sequence: CASSLAAGGKQYF. The CDR3 DNA sequence: TGTGCCAGCAGCTTAGCGGCTGGGGGCAAACAGTACTTC.

The J gene is TRBJ2-1, the V gene TRBV5-1, with 9 bases aligning to TRBD1. Per the germline V gene, CDR1 is SGHRS and CDR2 is YFSETQ. V lost 4 bases, J lost 8 bases, and 7 bases stayed unmatched. The CDR3 is made up of 14 amino acids. The chain's CDR3 is CASSPRDRVDEQFF. In DNA, the CDR3 is TGCGCCAGCAGCCCTCGGGACAGGGTTGATGAGCAGTTCTTC.

This clone is large in the sample. The V gene is TRBV7-2, the J gene TRBJ2-7, with 7 nucleotides matching TRBD1. This CDR3 region has 14 residues. The germline V gene has CDR1 SGHTA and CDR2 FQGNSA. Trimming took 5 bases from V and 3 from J; bases not matched to a gene: 7. This CDR3 is CASSIGTASYEQYF. The DNA of the CDR3 is TGTGCCAGCAGCATAGGGACAGCAAGCTACGAGCAGTACTTC.

V is TRBV5-1 and J is TRBJ2-7, with 14 bases fitting TRBD2. Germline V gives CDR1 SGHRS, CDR2 YFSETQ. Trimming at V came to 4 bases and at J to 0 bases, leaving 3 bases not matched to a gene. The CDR3 has 16 residues. This CDR3 is CASSTGLAGDSYEQYF. CDR3 bases: TGCGCCAGCAGCACGGGACTAGCGGGAGACTCCTACGAGCAGTACTTC.

The chain combines TRBV9 with TRBJ2-1, with 7 nucleotides matching TRBD2. The germline V gene encodes CDR1 SGDLS and CDR2 YYNGEE. Trimming at V came to 4 bases and at J to 14 bases, leaving 6 bases not matched to a gene. The CDR3 loop spans 11 amino acids. CDR3 bases: TGTGCCAGCAGCTCCCCGGGACTAAAGTTCTTC. Translated: CASSSPGLKFF.

The CDR3 spells CASTGQGAYNEQFF. Written as DNA, the CDR3 is TGCGCCAGCACCGGACAGGGGGCCTACAATGAGCAGTTCTTC. V gene TRBV5-1 combines with J gene TRBJ2-1; 10 nucleotides align to TRBD1. With V trimmed by 6 bases and J by 2 bases, 2 bases remained unmatched. Germline CDR1 and CDR2: SGHRS and YFSETQ. The CDR3 has 14 amino acids. Filled out from reference TRBV5-1 and TRBJ2-1, the complete variable domain reads KAGVTQTPRYLIKTRGQQVTLSCSPISGHRSVSWYQQTPGQGLQFLFEYFSETQRNKGNFPGRFSGRQFSNSRSEMNVSTLELGDSALYLCASTGQGAYNEQFFGPGTRLTVL.

The V call is TRBV5-4, the J call TRBJ2-3; the D is unclear. Germline V gives CDR1 SGHNT, CDR2 YYREEE (reference sequence). The V gene lost 0 bases and the J gene lost 2 bases, with 4 bases spanning the gap. The CDR3 is 13 amino acids. CDR3 sequence (DNA): TGTGCCAGCAGCTTGGTCTCCACAGATACGCAGTATTTT. Amino acid sequence: CASSLVSTDTQYF.

V and J are TRBV19 and TRBJ1-2, with TRBD1 matching over 10 bases. The CDR3 is made up of 15 amino acids. J lost 0 bases, V lost 4 bases, and 2 bases had no gene match. The germline V gene encodes CDR1 LNHDA and CDR2 SQIVND (reference sequence). The CDR3 spells CASSRTGGANYGYTF. For the CDR3, the DNA is TGTGCCAGTAGTAGGACAGGGGGAGCTAACTATGGCTACACCTTC.

This rearrangement joins TRBV6-1 to TRBJ2-2, with D possibly matching TRBD2 (7 bases). V gave up 4 bases and J gave up 4 bases, with 16 bases separating them. There are 16 residues in the CDR3. From germline, CDR1 is MNHNS and CDR2 SASEGT. This chain's CDR3 is CASSATGRGGTGELFF. The CDR3 region has the DNA TGTGCCAGCAGTGCGACGGGGAGGGGGGGCACCGGGGAGCTGTTTTTT.

The chain combines TRBV2 with TRBJ1-1; D is perhaps TRBD1 (5 bases). This CDR3 comprises 15 residues. In germline, CDR1 is SNHLY, CDR2 FYNNEI. V lost 6 bases, J lost 4 bases, and 18 bases lay in between. The CDR3 coding sequence is TGTGCCAGCAGAGGACAATTGGTGTCGGGCACTGAAGCTTTCTTT. Protein sequence: CASRGQLVSGTEAFF.

The chain couples TRBV6-5 to TRBJ2-6; a weak D match, TRBD1 (6 bases). The germline gives CDR1 MNHEY, CDR2 SVGAGI. This CDR3 contains 15 residues. V was pared by 6 bases and J by 0 bases, with 9 bases between. The CDR3 nucleotides are TGTGCCAGCAGAGCACAGGGCTCTGGGGCCAACGTCCTGACTTTC. Translating it yields CASRAQGSGANVLTF.

V gene TRBV5-1 combines with J gene TRBJ1-1; 10 bases agree with TRBD1. The CDR3 loop spans 17 amino acids. The ends lost 3 bases at V and 2 bases at J; junction bases unmatched: 10. Germline V gene sequence: CDR1 SGHRS, CDR2 YFSETQ. DNA for the CDR3: TGCGCCAGCAGCTGGGACAGGGGAGCTCGGTTTAACACTGAAGCTTTCTTT. Amino acids: CASSWDRGARFNTEAFF. The full variable domain, in which reference TRBV5-1 and TRBJ1-1 provide the parts outside the CDR3, is KAGVTQTPRYLIKTRGQQVTLSCSPISGHRSVSWYQQTPGQGLQFLFEYFSETQRNKGNFPGRFSGRQFSNSRSEMNVSTLELGDSALYLCASSWDRGARFNTEAFFGQGTRLTVV.